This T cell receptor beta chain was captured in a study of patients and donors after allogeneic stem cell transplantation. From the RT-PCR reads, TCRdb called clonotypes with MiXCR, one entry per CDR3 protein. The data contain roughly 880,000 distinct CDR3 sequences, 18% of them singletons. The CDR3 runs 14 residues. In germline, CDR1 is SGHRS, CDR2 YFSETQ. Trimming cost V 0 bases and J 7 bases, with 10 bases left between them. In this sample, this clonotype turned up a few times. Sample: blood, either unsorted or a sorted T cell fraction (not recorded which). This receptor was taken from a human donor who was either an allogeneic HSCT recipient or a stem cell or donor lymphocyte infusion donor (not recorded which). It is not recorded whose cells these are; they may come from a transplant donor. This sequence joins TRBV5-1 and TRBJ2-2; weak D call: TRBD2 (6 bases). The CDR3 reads CASSLALANGELFF. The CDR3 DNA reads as TGCGCCAGCAGCTTGGCGCTAGCGAACGGGGAGCTGTTTTTT.